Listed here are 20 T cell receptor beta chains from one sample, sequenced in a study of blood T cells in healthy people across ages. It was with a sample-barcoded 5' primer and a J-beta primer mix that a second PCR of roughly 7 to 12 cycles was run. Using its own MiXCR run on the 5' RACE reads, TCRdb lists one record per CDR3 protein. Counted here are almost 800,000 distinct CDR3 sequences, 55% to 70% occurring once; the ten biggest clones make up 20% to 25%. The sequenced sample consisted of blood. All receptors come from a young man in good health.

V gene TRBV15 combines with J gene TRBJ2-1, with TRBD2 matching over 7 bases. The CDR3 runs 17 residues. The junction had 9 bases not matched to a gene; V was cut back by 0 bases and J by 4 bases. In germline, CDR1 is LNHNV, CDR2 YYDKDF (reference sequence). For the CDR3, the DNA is TGTGCCACCAGCAGAGAGAGGGAAGCGGGGTTGTACAATGAGCAGTTCTTC. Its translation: CATSREREAGLYNEQFF.

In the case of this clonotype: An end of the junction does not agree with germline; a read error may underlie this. CDR3 region: CAGGSGANVRTF. CDR3 DNA: TGTGCCGGAGGGTCTGGGGCCAACGTCCGGACTTTC. V gene TRBV28 combines with J gene TRBJ2-6, with D possibly TRBD2 on 6 matching bases. Germline CDR1 and CDR2: MDHEN and SYDVKM. This CDR3 comprises 12 residues.

The CDR3, as DNA: TGTGCCAGCAGTACCCGGACTAGCGGGGGGGGAATTCAGTACTTC. Translated, it gives CASSTRTSGGGIQYF. The chain recombines TRBV12-3 or TRBV12-4 with TRBJ2-7; TRBD2 matches 15 bases. Trimming took 5 bases from V and 10 from J; bases not matched to a gene: 9. The CDR3 consists of 15 residues.

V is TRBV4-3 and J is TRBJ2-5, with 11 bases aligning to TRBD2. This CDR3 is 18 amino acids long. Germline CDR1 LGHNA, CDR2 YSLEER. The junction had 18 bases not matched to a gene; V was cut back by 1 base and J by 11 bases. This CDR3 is CASSQVWRTSGRVDEQYF. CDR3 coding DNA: TGCGCCAGCAGCCAAGTGTGGCGAACTAGCGGGAGAGTCGATGAGCAGTACTTC.

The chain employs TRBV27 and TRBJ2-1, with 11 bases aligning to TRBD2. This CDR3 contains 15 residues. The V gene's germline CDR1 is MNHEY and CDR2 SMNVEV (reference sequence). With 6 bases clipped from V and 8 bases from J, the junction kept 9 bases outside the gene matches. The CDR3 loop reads CASSPFSGRADEQFF. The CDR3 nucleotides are TGTGCCAGCAGCCCCTTTAGCGGGAGGGCCGATGAGCAGTTCTTC.

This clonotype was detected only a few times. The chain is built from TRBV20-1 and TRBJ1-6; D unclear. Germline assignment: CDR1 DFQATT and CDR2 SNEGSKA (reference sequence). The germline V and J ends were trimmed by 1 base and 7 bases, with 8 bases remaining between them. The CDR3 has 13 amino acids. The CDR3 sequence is CSARGVGNSPLHF. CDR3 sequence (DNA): TGCAGTGCTAGAGGGGTGGGGAATTCACCCCTCCACTTT.

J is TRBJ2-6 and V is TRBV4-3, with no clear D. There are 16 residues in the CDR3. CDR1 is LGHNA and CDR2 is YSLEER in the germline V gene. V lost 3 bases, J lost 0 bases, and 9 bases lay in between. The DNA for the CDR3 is TGCGCCAGCAGCCAGAGTGGGCGCTCTGGGGCCAACGTCCTGACTTTC. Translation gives CASSQSGRSGANVLTF.

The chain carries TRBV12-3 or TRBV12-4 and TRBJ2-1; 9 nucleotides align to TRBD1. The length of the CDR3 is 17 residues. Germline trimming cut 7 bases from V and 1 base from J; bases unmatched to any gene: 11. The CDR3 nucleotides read TGTGCCAGCACCAGATACGGACAGGGGCCTTCCTACAATGAGCAGTTCTTC. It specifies CASTRYGQGPSYNEQFF.

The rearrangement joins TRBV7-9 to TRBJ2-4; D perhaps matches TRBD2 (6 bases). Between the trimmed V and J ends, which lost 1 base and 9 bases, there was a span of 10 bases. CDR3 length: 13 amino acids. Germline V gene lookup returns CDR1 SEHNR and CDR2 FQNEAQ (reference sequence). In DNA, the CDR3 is TGTGCCAGCAGCTTAGACGAGGGAGGCATTCAGTACTTC. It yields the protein CASSLDEGGIQYF.

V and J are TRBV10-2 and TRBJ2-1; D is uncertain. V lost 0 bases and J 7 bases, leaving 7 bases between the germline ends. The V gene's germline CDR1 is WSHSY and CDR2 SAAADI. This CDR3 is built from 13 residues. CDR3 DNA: TGCGCCAGCAGTGAGTCAGGGCGGAATGAGCAGTTCTTC. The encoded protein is CASSESGRNEQFF.

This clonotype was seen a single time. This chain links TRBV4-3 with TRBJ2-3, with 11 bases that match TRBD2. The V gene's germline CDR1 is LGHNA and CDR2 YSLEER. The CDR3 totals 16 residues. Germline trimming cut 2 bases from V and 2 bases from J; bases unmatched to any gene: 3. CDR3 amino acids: CASSQWTSGSTDTQYF. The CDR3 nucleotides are TGCGCCAGCAGCCAATGGACTAGCGGGTCCACAGATACGCAGTATTTT.

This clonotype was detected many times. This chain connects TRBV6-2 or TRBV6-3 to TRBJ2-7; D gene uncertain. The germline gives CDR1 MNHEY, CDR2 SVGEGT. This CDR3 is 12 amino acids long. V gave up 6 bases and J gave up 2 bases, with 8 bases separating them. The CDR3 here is CASSRGTYEQYF. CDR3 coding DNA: TGTGCCAGCAGCCGCGGAACCTACGAGCAGTACTTC.

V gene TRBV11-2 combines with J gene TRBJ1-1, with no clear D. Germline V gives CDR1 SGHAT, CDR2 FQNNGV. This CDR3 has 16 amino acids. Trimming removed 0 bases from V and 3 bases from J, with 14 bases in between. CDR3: CASSLDLAVWHTEAFF. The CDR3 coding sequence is TGTGCCAGCAGCTTAGATCTGGCAGTTTGGCACACTGAAGCTTTCTTT.

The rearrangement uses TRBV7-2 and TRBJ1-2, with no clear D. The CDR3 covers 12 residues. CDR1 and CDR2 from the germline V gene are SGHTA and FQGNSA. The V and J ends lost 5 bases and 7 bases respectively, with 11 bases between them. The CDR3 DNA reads TGTGCCAGCAGCACACGTATAAGTGGCTACACCTTC. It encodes CASSTRISGYTF.

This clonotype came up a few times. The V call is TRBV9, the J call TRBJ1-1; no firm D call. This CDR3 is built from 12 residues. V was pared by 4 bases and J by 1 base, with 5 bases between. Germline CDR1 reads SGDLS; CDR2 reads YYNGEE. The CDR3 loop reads CASSRGNTEAFF. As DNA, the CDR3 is TGTGCCAGCAGCCGGGGGAACACTGAAGCTTTCTTT.

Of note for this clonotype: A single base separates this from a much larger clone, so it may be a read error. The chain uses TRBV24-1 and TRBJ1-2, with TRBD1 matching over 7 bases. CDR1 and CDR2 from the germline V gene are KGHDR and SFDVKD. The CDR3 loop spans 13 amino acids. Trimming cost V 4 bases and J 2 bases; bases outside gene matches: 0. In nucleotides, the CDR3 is TGTGCCACCAGTGAACAGGGGAACTATGGCTACACCTTC. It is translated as CATSEQGNYGYTF.

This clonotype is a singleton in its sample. The DNA of the CDR3 is TGTGCCAGTAGAAAGGAGGGGGCGGAGGGCTACACCTTC. Translation gives CASRKEGAEGYTF. The chain is built from TRBV5-5 and TRBJ1-2, with TRBD1 matching over 7 bases. This CDR3 is built from 13 residues. With 8 bases clipped from V and 8 bases from J, the junction kept 12 bases outside the gene matches. Per the germline V gene, CDR1 is SGHKS and CDR2 is YYEKEE (reference sequence).

CDR3 coding DNA: TGTGCCAGCAGTACTAGCGGGAGGGACGAGCAGTACTTC. It yields the protein CASSTSGRDEQYF. V and J are TRBV2 and TRBJ2-4; the match to TRBD2 covers 13 bases. Matching the DNA end better, TRBJ2-7 makes the J call doubtful. From germline, CDR1 is SNHLY and CDR2 FYNNEI. CDR3 length: 13 amino acids.

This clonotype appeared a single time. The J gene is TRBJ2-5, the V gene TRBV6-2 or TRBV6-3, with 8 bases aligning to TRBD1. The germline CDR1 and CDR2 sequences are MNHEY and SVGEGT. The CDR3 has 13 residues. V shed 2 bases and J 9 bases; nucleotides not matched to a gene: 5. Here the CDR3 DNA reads TGTGCCAGCAGTTACCAGACAGGGGCGGCCCAGTACTTC. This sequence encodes CASSYQTGAAQYF.

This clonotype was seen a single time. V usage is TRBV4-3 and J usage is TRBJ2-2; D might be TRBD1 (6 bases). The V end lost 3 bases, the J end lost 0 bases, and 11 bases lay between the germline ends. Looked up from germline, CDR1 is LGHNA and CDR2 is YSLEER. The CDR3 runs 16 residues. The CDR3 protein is CASSQGAIANTGELFF. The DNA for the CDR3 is TGCGCCAGCAGCCAGGGGGCTATCGCGAACACCGGGGAGCTGTTTTTT.